These 32 T cell receptor beta chains originate from one sample sequenced in a study of technical replicates of blood from several donors. Clones were read by immunoSEQ multiplex PCR, and TCRdb kept only the in-frame ones, dropping some. The table shows under 90,000 clones, with roughly 93% occurring only once. Source material: T cells isolated from PBMCs. The source of these receptors is a human donor in good health.

The chain carries TRBV6-5 and TRBJ1-2, with D tentatively TRBD1 (6 bases). The germline V gene has CDR1 MNHEY and CDR2 SVGAGI. Trimming removed 10 bases at V and 3 bases at J, with 18 bases between. There are 14 residues in the CDR3. CDR3 nucleotide sequence: TGTGCCACCCGGAACTCAGGGGTCTACTATGGCTACACCTTC. Protein: CATRNSGVYYGYTF.

The V call is TRBV6-5, the J call TRBJ2-7; 8 nucleotides agree with TRBD2. This CDR3 comprises 13 residues. The germline V gene has CDR1 MNHEY and CDR2 SVGAGI. Unmatched junction bases numbered 4, after V lost 5 bases and J lost 4 bases. The CDR3 protein is CASSEGTRYEQYF. CDR3 sequence (DNA): TGTGCCAGCAGTGAGGGGACTAGATACGAGCAGTACTTC.

This chain connects TRBV28 to TRBJ1-4, with 12 positions matching TRBD1. The CDR3 is 15 amino acids. Germline V gene data show CDR1 as MDHEN and CDR2 as SYDVKM. J gave up 8 bases and V 7 bases, and 8 bases lay outside the gene matches. The CDR3: CASKSTGTGGEKLFF. The CDR3 bases are TGTGCCAGCAAGTCCACCGGGACAGGGGGCGAAAAACTGTTTTTT.

This chain joins TRBV28 and TRBJ1-2; no definite D call. There are 11 residues in the CDR3. V was pared by 5 bases and J by 8 bases, with 9 bases between. Per germline, CDR1 MDHEN and CDR2 SYDVKM. The CDR3, as DNA: TGTGCCAGCAGTCGAACTAGAGGCTACACCTTC. It encodes CASSRTRGYTF.

The V and J genes are TRBV4-1 and TRBJ2-5; a possible D gene is TRBD1 (6 bases). With 1 base removed from V and 5 bases from J, the gap between germline ends came to 23 bases. This CDR3 comprises 18 residues. CDR1 and CDR2 (germline): MGHRA, YSYEKL. The CDR3 reads CASSQVLQGLGKGETQYF. DNA of the CDR3: TGCGCCAGCAGCCAAGTTCTTCAGGGGTTGGGCAAGGGGGAGACCCAGTACTTC.

The chain recombines TRBV29-1 with TRBJ2-3, with TRBD2 matching over 8 bases. The germline gives CDR1 SQVTM, CDR2 ANQGSEA. This CDR3 contains 15 residues. J lost 2 bases, V lost 8 bases, and 12 bases had no gene match. As DNA, the CDR3 is TGCAGCATCCTAGGGGCGGGAGGTTTCACAGATACGCAGTATTTT. This encodes CSILGAGGFTDTQYF.

In its sample, this clone was seen once. The chain employs TRBV6-6 and TRBJ2-1, with D possibly TRBD1 on 5 matching bases. Trimming stripped 5 bases from V and 12 bases from J, with 23 bases between. This CDR3 is 15 amino acids long. CDR1 and CDR2 (germline): MNHNY, SVGAGI (reference sequence). The CDR3 DNA reads as TGTGCCAGCAGTCCTTACGGACAAAGCCGGGTCGGGCAGTTCTTC. Translation: CASSPYGQSRVGQFF.

V is TRBV15 and J is TRBJ1-2; D is unclear. Germline assignment: CDR1 LNHNV and CDR2 YYDKDF (reference sequence). Trimming left V 0 bases short and J 5 bases short, with 7 bases between. The CDR3 totals 13 residues. CDR3 sequence reads: CATSRDRSYGYTF. The CDR3 coding sequence is TGTGCCACCAGCAGAGATAGATCGTATGGCTACACCTTC.

This chain uses TRBV29-1 with TRBJ1-4; 7 bases map to TRBD1. The CDR3 is 14 amino acids. Germline CDR1 and CDR2: SQVTM and ANQGSEA. The junction had 6 bases not matched to a gene; V was cut back by 0 bases and J by 8 bases. CDR3 DNA: TGCAGCGTTGAAGATCAGGGGGTCGACGAAAAACTGTTTTTT. It yields the protein CSVEDQGVDEKLFF.

In its sample, this clone was seen once. The V and J genes are TRBV4-2 and TRBJ2-5; weak D call: TRBD2 (7 bases). CDR1 LGHNA and CDR2 YNFKEQ come from the germline V gene. Trimming left V 1 base short and J 3 bases short, with 12 bases between. The CDR3 consists of 15 residues. The CDR3 loop reads CASSQGGGTKETQYF. DNA of the CDR3: TGTGCCAGCAGCCAAGGGGGGGGGACAAAAGAGACCCAGTACTTC.

This sequence joins TRBV10-1 and TRBJ1-1; 11 bases are a match to TRBD1. This CDR3 contains 17 residues. Germline V gene lookup returns CDR1 WNHNN and CDR2 SYGVQD (reference sequence). V shed 1 base and J 1 base; nucleotides not matched to a gene: 5. The CDR3 DNA follows: TGCGCCAGCAGTGAGTTACCGGGACAGGGGGGGAACACTGAAGCTTTCTTT. Translation: CASSELPGQGGNTEAFF.

This clone was counted a few times. The CDR3 loop is CASITGGWNTEAFF. DNA for the CDR3: TGTGCCAGCATCACAGGGGGCTGGAACACTGAAGCTTTCTTT. This sequence joins TRBV2 and TRBJ1-1; 9 nucleotides match TRBD1. V dropped 7 bases and J dropped 1; count of bases not matched to a gene: 4. The CDR3 is made up of 14 amino acids. CDR1 and CDR2 (germline): SNHLY, FYNNEI.

The genes are TRBV5-1 and TRBJ1-2; 8 nucleotides agree with TRBD1. This CDR3 has 16 residues. Germline CDR1 and CDR2: SGHRS and YFSETQ. V dropped 4 bases and J dropped 5; count of bases not matched to a gene: 13. As DNA, the CDR3 is TGCGCCAGCAGCCCCAAGGATCCAGGGGGCGGTTATGGCTACACCTTC. Encoded protein: CASSPKDPGGGYGYTF.

The chain couples TRBV2 to TRBJ1-2; D possibly corresponds to TRBD1 (5 bases). Per the germline V gene, CDR1 is SNHLY and CDR2 is FYNNEI. The CDR3 runs to 12 residues. The V end lost 9 bases, the J end lost 2 bases, and 10 bases lay between the germline ends. DNA of the CDR3: TGTGCCAGTTGGGGCCCGAACTATGGCTACACCTTC. Protein sequence: CASWGPNYGYTF.

The chain carries TRBV28 and TRBJ2-7; 9 positions match TRBD2. V gave up 2 bases and J gave up 0 bases; unmatched junction bases: 5. Germline V CDR1 and CDR2: MDHEN, SYDVKM. This CDR3 contains 16 residues. The CDR3 is CASSLGGGGVSYEQYF. Written as DNA, the CDR3 is TGTGCCAGCAGTTTAGGGGGCGGGGGGGTCTCCTACGAGCAGTACTTC.

The chain employs TRBV7-2 and TRBJ1-5; D is undetermined. Germline V gene lookup returns CDR1 SGHTA and CDR2 FQGNSA. The CDR3 consists of 14 residues. The V gene lost 3 bases and the J gene lost 4 bases, with 10 bases spanning the gap. The CDR3: CASSLRSGNQPQHF. Here the CDR3 DNA reads TGTGCCAGCAGCTTGCGTTCGGGTAATCAGCCCCAGCATTTT.

The table lists this clone with a count of one. The chain uses TRBV7-2 and TRBJ2-7, with 7 nucleotides matching TRBD1. Germline loops: CDR1 SGHTA, CDR2 FQGNSA. This CDR3 is built from 13 residues. With V trimmed by 1 base and J by 5 bases, 2 bases remained unmatched. The CDR3: CASSLVGGHEQYF. The CDR3 bases are TGTGCCAGCAGCTTAGTAGGGGGCCACGAGCAGTACTTC.

This chain links TRBV11-3 with TRBJ1-4; the D is unclear. CDR3 size: 16 residues. V was clipped by 0 bases and J by 5 bases, with 13 bases between them. From germline, CDR1 is SGHNT and CDR2 YENEEA. CDR3 region: CASSLDLGGLNEKLFF. Written as DNA, the CDR3 is TGTGCCAGCAGCTTAGATCTGGGAGGATTAAATGAAAAACTGTTTTTT.

This clone appeared once. V and J are TRBV19 and TRBJ2-5; tentative D call: TRBD1 (7 bases). CDR3 length: 14 amino acids. In germline, CDR1 is LNHDA, CDR2 SQIVND (reference sequence). Between the trimmed V and J ends, which lost 3 bases and 5 bases, there was a span of 13 bases. The CDR3 sequence is CASSIQGGRETQYF. The DNA for the CDR3 is TGTGCCAGTAGTATCCAGGGGGGCCGCGAGACCCAGTACTTC.

This chain joins TRBV5-8 and TRBJ1-4; 7 bases are shared with TRBD1. Trimming took 0 bases from V and 5 from J; bases not matched to a gene: 4. This CDR3 has 15 amino acids. CDR1 is SGHTS and CDR2 is YDEGEE in the germline V gene. The CDR3 spells CASSLEGAKNEKLFF. The CDR3 DNA follows: TGTGCCAGCAGCTTGGAGGGGGCTAAAAATGAAAAACTGTTTTTT.

V gene TRBV27 combines with J gene TRBJ2-2; D gene uncertain. V gave up 1 base and J gave up 7 bases, with 4 bases separating them. Germline CDR1 is MNHEY and CDR2 is SMNVEV (reference sequence). This CDR3 has 12 residues. CDR3 bases: TGTGCCAGCAGTTTATACGGCGGGGAGCTGTTTTTT. Translation: CASSLYGGELFF.

The V and J genes are TRBV28 and TRBJ2-7; 7 bases are a match to TRBD2. The germline CDR1 and CDR2 sequences are MDHEN and SYDVKM. With V trimmed by 4 bases and J by 2 bases, 17 bases remained unmatched. The CDR3 is made up of 18 amino acids. CDR3 residues: CASSWEWDASGAAYEQYF. CDR3 DNA: TGTGCCAGCAGTTGGGAGTGGGACGCTAGCGGTGCTGCCTACGAGCAGTACTTC.

The chain couples TRBV7-9 to TRBJ1-5, with TRBD1 matching 8 bases. Germline CDR1 is SEHNR and CDR2 is FQNEAQ (reference sequence). V was pared by 1 base and J by 5 bases, with 10 bases of the junction left unmatched. The CDR3 loop spans 17 amino acids. CDR3 sequence: CASSLEGRGHHHQPQHF. DNA of the CDR3: TGTGCCAGCAGCTTAGAGGGCAGGGGGCACCATCATCAGCCCCAGCATTTT. Based on the CDR3 plus reference TRBV7-9 and TRBJ1-5, the full variable domain is DTGVSQNPRHKITKRGQNVTFRCDPISEHNRLYWYRQTLGQGPEFLTYFQNEAQLEKSRLLSDRFSAERPKGSFSTLEIQRTEQGDSAMYLCASSLEGRGHHHQPQHFGDGTRLSIL.

The V call is TRBV5-4, the J call TRBJ1-2; 8 nucleotides align to TRBD1. V shed 3 bases and J 4 bases; nucleotides not matched to a gene: 5. Germline V gene data show CDR1 as SGHNT and CDR2 as YYREEE (reference sequence). CDR3 length: 14 residues. DNA of the CDR3: TGTGCCAGCAGCTCTAAGGACAGGGTCTATGGCTACACCTTC. Protein sequence: CASSSKDRVYGYTF.

This chain joins TRBV27 and TRBJ2-7; perhaps TRBD1 as D (5 bases). CDR1 and CDR2 (germline): MNHEY, SMNVEV (reference sequence). V was shortened by 1 base and J by 0 bases, with 10 bases between the two germline ends. The CDR3 is 15 amino acids. CDR3 residues: CASSLWGSNSYEQYF. In nucleotides, the CDR3 is TGTGCCAGCAGTTTATGGGGCAGCAACTCCTACGAGCAGTACTTC.

The chain links TRBV2 to TRBJ2-3, with TRBD2 as a possible D gene (7 bases). V lost 4 bases, J lost 2 bases, and 16 bases lay in between. This CDR3 spans 16 amino acids. Germline lookup yields CDR1 SNHLY and CDR2 FYNNEI. The DNA of the CDR3 is TGTGCCAGCAGTGTCCCAACGGGGGGCTCCACAGATACGCAGTATTTT. Translating it yields CASSVPTGGSTDTQYF.

The chain is built from TRBV7-2 and TRBJ2-7; TRBD2 is a possible D gene (6 bases). The germline V and J ends were trimmed by 1 base and 0 bases, with 13 bases remaining between them. The CDR3 has 16 residues. CDR1 and CDR2 (germline): SGHTA, FQGNSA. CDR3 in amino acids: CASSLGPAGSSYEQYF. The DNA of the CDR3 is TGTGCCAGCAGCTTAGGCCCAGCGGGTAGCTCCTACGAGCAGTACTTC.

This sequence joins TRBV6-5 and TRBJ2-7; possibly TRBD1 for D (5 bases). CDR3 size: 13 residues. Trimming left V 5 bases short and J 5 bases short, with 13 bases between. The germline CDR1 and CDR2 sequences are MNHEY and SVGAGI. The CDR3, as DNA: TGTGCCAGCAGTCTCAGGGTGGTCCACGAGCAGTACTTC. Its translation: CASSLRVVHEQYF.

The chain has TRBV4-1 and TRBJ2-5; D perhaps matches TRBD2 (6 bases). This CDR3 comprises 15 residues. V was cut by 1 base and J by 3 bases, with 12 bases left in between. Germline CDR1 and CDR2: MGHRA and YSYEKL. The CDR3 nucleotides read TGCGCCAGCAGCCAAGCGACTAGGATGAAAGAGACCCAGTACTTC. As protein: CASSQATRMKETQYF.

V and J are TRBV6-1 and TRBJ1-5; D perhaps matches TRBD1 (5 bases). The V gene's germline CDR1 is MNHNS and CDR2 SASEGT. This CDR3 has 15 amino acids. Trimming left V 1 base short and J 6 bases short, with 13 bases between. CDR3 amino acids: CASSEGGLRGQPQHF. CDR3 bases: TGTGCCAGCAGTGAAGGGGGCTTGCGGGGTCAGCCCCAGCATTTT.

This rearrangement joins TRBV5-6 to TRBJ2-3; maybe TRBD2 (7 bases). This CDR3 is built from 18 residues. CDR1 and CDR2 from the germline V gene are SGHDT and YYEEEE. Trimming stripped 2 bases from V and 2 bases from J, with 21 bases between. The CDR3 reads CASSFKGRGTRTTDTQYF. DNA for the CDR3: TGTGCCAGCAGCTTCAAAGGGAGGGGGACAAGAACCACAGATACGCAGTATTTT.

This chain uses TRBV11-2 with TRBJ2-7, with D perhaps matching TRBD1 (5 bases). This CDR3 region has 12 residues. Per germline, CDR1 SGHAT and CDR2 FQNNGV. Trimming removed 7 bases at V and 3 bases at J, with 10 bases between. CDR3 bases: TGTGCCAGCACCACAGACAGCTACGAGCAGTACTTC. Translated: CASTTDSYEQYF.